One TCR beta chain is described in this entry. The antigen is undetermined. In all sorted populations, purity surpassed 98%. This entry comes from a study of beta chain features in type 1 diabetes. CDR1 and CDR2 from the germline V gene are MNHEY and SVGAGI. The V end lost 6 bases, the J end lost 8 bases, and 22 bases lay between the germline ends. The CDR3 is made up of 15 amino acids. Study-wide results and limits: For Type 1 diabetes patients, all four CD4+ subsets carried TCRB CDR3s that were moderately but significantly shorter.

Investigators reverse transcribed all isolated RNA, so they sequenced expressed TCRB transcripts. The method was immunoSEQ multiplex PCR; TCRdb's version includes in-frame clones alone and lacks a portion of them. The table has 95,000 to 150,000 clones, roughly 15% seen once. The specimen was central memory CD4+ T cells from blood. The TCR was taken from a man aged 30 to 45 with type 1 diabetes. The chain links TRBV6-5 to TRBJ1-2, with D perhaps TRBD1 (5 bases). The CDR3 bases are TGTGCCAGCAGCGAAACGGGACTCTCTTCCAGAGGCTACACCTTC. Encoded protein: CASSETGLSSRGYTF.